Given below is one T cell receptor beta chain in context. Trimming stripped 5 bases from V and 1 base from J, with 12 bases between. This CDR3 has 15 residues. Germline CDR1 is SGHVS and CDR2 is FNYEAQ. The sample comes from a study of blood T cell repertoires in COVID-19. Overall study: Spain, Italy and the United States supplied samples that represented acute and convalescent COVID-19.

Method: immunoSEQ multiplex PCR; TCRdb's copy keeps in-frame clones and lacks some. This sample has some 160,000 clones, with around 80% found just once. This clonotype was sampled from a man in his sixties or seventies with active or convalescent COVID-19. V gene TRBV7-6 combines with J gene TRBJ1-3; D unresolved. Sequencing was carried out using peripheral blood. CDR3 region: CASSPRSGSGNTIYF. The CDR3 DNA sequence: TGTGCCAGCAGCCCGAGATCCGGTTCTGGAAACACCATATATTTT.